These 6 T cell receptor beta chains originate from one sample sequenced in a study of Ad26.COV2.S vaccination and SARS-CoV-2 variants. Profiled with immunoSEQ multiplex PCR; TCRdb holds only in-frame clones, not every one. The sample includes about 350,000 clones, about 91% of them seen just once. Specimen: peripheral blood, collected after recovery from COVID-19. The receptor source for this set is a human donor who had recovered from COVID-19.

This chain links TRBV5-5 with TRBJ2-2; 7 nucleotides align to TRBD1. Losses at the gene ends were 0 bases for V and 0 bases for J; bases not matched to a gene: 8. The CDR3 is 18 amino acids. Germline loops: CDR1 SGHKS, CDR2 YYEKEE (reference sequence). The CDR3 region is CASSLAEQGIPNTGELFF. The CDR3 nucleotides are TGTGCCAGCAGCTTGGCCGAACAGGGGATACCGAACACCGGGGAGCTGTTTTTT.

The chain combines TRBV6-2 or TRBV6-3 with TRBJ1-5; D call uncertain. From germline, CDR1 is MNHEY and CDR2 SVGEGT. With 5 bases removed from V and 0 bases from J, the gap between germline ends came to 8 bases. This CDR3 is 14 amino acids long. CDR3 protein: CASSPTFSNQPQHF. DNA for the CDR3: TGTGCCAGCAGTCCGACGTTTAGCAATCAGCCCCAGCATTTT.

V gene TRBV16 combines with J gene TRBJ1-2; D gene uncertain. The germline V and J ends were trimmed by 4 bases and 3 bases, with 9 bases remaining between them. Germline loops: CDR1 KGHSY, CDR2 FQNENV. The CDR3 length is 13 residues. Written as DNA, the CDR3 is TGTGCCAGCAGCCGGATGCAGGACTATGGCTACACCTTC. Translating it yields CASSRMQDYGYTF.

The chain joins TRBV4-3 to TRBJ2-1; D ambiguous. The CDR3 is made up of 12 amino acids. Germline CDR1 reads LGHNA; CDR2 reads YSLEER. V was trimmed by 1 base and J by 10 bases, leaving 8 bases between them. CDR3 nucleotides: TGCGCCAGCAGCCAAGTCGCAGGAGAGCAGTTCTTC. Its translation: CASSQVAGEQFF.

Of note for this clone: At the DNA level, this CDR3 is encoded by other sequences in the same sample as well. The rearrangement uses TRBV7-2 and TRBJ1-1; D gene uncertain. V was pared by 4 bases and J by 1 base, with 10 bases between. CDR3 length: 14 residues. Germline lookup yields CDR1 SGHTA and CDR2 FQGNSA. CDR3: CASSSQGSNTEAFF. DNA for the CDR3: TGTGCCAGCAGCTCACAAGGGTCGAACACTGAAGCTTTCTTT.

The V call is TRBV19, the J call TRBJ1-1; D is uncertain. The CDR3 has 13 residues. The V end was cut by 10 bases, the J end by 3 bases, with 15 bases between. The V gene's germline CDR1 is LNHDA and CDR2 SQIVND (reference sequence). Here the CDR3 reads CATSLSPYTEAFF. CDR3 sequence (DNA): TGTGCCACCAGCTTATCCCCTTACACTGAAGCTTTCTTT. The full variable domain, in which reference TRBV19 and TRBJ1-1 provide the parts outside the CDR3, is DGGITQSPKYLFRKEGQNVTLSCEQNLNHDAMYWYRQDPGQGLRLIYYSQIVNDFQKGDIAEGYSVSREKKESFPLTVTSAQKNPTAFYLCATSLSPYTEAFFGQGTRLTVV.